The 21 T cell receptor beta chains below were found in one sample sequenced in a study of blood T cell repertoires in COVID-19. Clones were sequenced by immunoSEQ multiplex PCR, and TCRdb holds only the in-frame ones, with some missing. In the table there are about 480,000 clones, roughly nine tenths of which are singletons. Source material: peripheral blood. The receptors derive from a man younger than 30 with COVID-19, enrolled during active disease.

The chain recombines TRBV7-9 with TRBJ2-3; 15 nucleotides align to TRBD2. The length of the CDR3 is 17 residues. In germline, CDR1 is SEHNR, CDR2 FQNEAQ (reference sequence). V shed 7 bases and J 1 base; nucleotides not matched to a gene: 6. CDR3 sequence (DNA): TGTGCCAGCAAAGGACTAGCGGGGGGGCCGGGCACAGATACGCAGTATTTT. Translation: CASKGLAGGPGTDTQYF.

V and J are TRBV12-5 and TRBJ2-3; TRBD2 is a possible D gene (5 bases). CDR3 length: 14 residues. Germline CDR1 reads LGHNT; CDR2 reads FRNRAP. Trimming took off 5 bases at V and 6 bases at J, with 15 bases between the two ends. The CDR3 nucleotides are TGTGCTAGTGGTCCGGGGTTTCGGTCGGATACGCAGTATTTT. This encodes CASGPGFRSDTQYF.

V usage is TRBV12-5 and J usage is TRBJ2-6; 15 positions agree with TRBD2. Germline V gene data show CDR1 as LGHNT and CDR2 as FRNRAP. V shed 5 bases and J 0 bases; nucleotides not matched to a gene: 5. The CDR3 extends over 19 amino acids. The chain's CDR3 is CASGPGLAGGGSGANVLTF. In nucleotides, the CDR3 is TGTGCTAGTGGTCCGGGACTAGCGGGGGGTGGCTCTGGGGCCAACGTCCTGACTTTC. The whole variable domain, filled in from reference TRBV12-5 and TRBJ2-6, reads DARVTQTPRHKVTEMGQEVTMRCQPILGHNTVFWYRQTMMQGLELLAYFRNRAPLDDSGMPKDRFSAEMPDATLATLKIQPSEPRDSAVYFCASGPGLAGGGSGANVLTFGAGSRLTVL.

The rearrangement uses TRBV6-5 and TRBJ1-6, with D unclear. CDR3 length: 15 amino acids. Germline-derived CDR1 and CDR2 are MNHEY and SVGAGI. V lost 0 bases and J lost 5, with 8 bases in between. The CDR3 reads CASSYSISDNSPLHF. The CDR3 region has the DNA TGTGCCAGCAGTTACTCGATCAGTGATAATTCACCCCTCCACTTT.

The J gene is TRBJ1-2, the V gene TRBV6-5; 7 bases match TRBD1. Losses at the gene ends were 0 bases for V and 3 bases for J; bases not matched to a gene: 7. This CDR3 has 16 residues. Germline CDR1 reads MNHEY; CDR2 reads SVGAGI. The CDR3 is CASSYSTPTGDYGYTF. The CDR3 nucleotides read TGTGCCAGCAGTTACTCGACCCCTACAGGGGACTATGGCTACACCTTC.

The V call is TRBV11-3, the J call TRBJ2-2; D gene unclear. The CDR3 contains 14 residues. Deletions cut 0 bases from V and 5 bases from J, with 7 bases between. Looked up from germline, CDR1 is SGHNT and CDR2 is YENEEA. This CDR3 reads CASSLEVTTGELFF. DNA for the CDR3: TGTGCCAGCAGCTTAGAAGTTACAACCGGGGAGCTGTTTTTT.

V and J are TRBV6-5 and TRBJ2-2, with D unresolved. Trimming removed 8 bases from V and 6 bases from J, with 13 bases in between. There are 13 residues in the CDR3. Germline V CDR1 and CDR2: MNHEY, SVGAGI. The CDR3, as DNA: TGTGCCAGCCGGCCTAGGAGCGCCGGGGAGCTGTTTTTT. It encodes CASRPRSAGELFF.

This clone has a single count. This chain uses TRBV19 with TRBJ1-5, with 7 bases aligning to TRBD1. Looked up from germline, CDR1 is LNHDA and CDR2 is SQIVND (reference sequence). V was pared by 6 bases and J by 2 bases, with 7 bases of the junction left unmatched. This CDR3 has 15 residues. The CDR3 nucleotides are TGTGCCAGTAGAGCAACAGGGGCGGGCAATCAGCCCCAGCATTTT. The encoded protein is CASRATGAGNQPQHF.

The chain recombines TRBV7-9 with TRBJ2-7, with 8 bases identical to TRBD1. J gave up 3 bases and V 5 bases, and 6 bases lay outside the gene matches. The germline V gene has CDR1 SEHNR and CDR2 FQNEAQ (reference sequence). The CDR3 spans 14 residues. Written as DNA, the CDR3 is TGTGCCAGCAGCCCCCCGGGACAGGTCTACGAGCAGTACTTC. Translating it yields CASSPPGQVYEQYF.

CDR3 loop: CASSSWANEQYF. DNA for the CDR3: TGTGCCAGCAGTTCCTGGGCGAACGAGCAGTACTTC. The V call is TRBV4-2, the J call TRBJ2-7, with D hard to call. The CDR3 length is 12 residues. V lost 6 bases, J lost 5 bases, and 11 bases lay in between. Germline V gene data show CDR1 as LGHNA and CDR2 as YNFKEQ.

V gene TRBV3-1 (or the pseudogene TRBV3-2) combines with J gene TRBJ2-6; TRBD1 matches 10 bases. Per germline, CDR1 LGHDT and CDR2 YNNKEL (reference sequence). The V segment lost 1 base and the J segment 4 bases; nucleotides outside the gene matches: 4. The CDR3 totals 17 residues. The CDR3 loop reads CASSQGRQGAGANVLTF. In nucleotides, the CDR3 is TGTGCCAGCAGCCAAGGAAGACAGGGGGCCGGGGCCAACGTCCTGACTTTC.

This chain uses TRBV6-5 with TRBJ2-1; 11 bases fit TRBD2. The CDR3 spans 15 residues. Per germline, CDR1 MNHEY and CDR2 SVGAGI. Unmatched junction bases numbered 10, after V lost 7 bases and J lost 8 bases. CDR3: CASTLISGGAYEQFF. In nucleotides, the CDR3 is TGTGCCAGCACTCTGATTAGCGGGGGGGCCTATGAGCAGTTCTTC.

The V gene is TRBV24-1, the J gene TRBJ2-3; 10 bases line up with TRBD2. Per germline, CDR1 KGHDR and CDR2 SFDVKD. Trimming cost V 9 bases and J 6 bases; bases outside gene matches: 5. The CDR3 extends over 13 amino acids. CDR3 DNA: TGTGCCACCGCTAGCGGGAGCGGGGATACGCAGTATTTT. It encodes CATASGSGDTQYF.

This clone appeared a single time. This same CDR3 is encoded by further DNA sequences in the sample. The chain employs TRBV12-3 or TRBV12-4 and TRBJ1-2; D gene ambiguous. The CDR3 extends over 13 amino acids. The V and J ends lost 6 bases and 1 base respectively, with 9 bases between them. The CDR3 nucleotides read TGTGCCAGCAGCCCAGGACTTAACTATGGCTACACCTTC. Protein sequence: CASSPGLNYGYTF.

The CDR3 protein is CASSLDRINSPLHF. For the CDR3, the DNA is TGTGCCAGCAGCCTGGACAGAATTAATTCACCCCTCCACTTT. The rearrangement uses TRBV5-4 and TRBJ1-6; D might be TRBD1 (6 bases). V was shortened by 4 bases and J by 6 bases, with 11 bases between the two germline ends. The germline V gene has CDR1 SGHNT and CDR2 YYREEE (reference sequence). This CDR3 has 14 residues.

The chain recombines TRBV11-2 with TRBJ2-3, with D maybe TRBD1 (5 bases). The CDR3 runs 13 residues. V lost 0 bases to trimming and J lost 6 bases, with 7 bases between them. CDR1 is SGHAT and CDR2 is FQNNGV in the germline V gene. The CDR3 here is CASSLDKGDTQYF. CDR3 coding DNA: TGTGCCAGCAGCTTAGACAAGGGGGATACGCAGTATTTT.

This clone occurred once. The chain couples TRBV7-9 to TRBJ2-7, with TRBD1 matching over 7 bases. The V gene's germline CDR1 is SEHNR and CDR2 FQNEAQ (reference sequence). Trimming cost V 2 bases and J 6 bases; bases outside gene matches: 7. The CDR3 consists of 14 residues. This CDR3 is CASSLNMGDSEQYF. Here the CDR3 DNA reads TGTGCCAGCAGCTTAAATATGGGGGACAGCGAGCAGTACTTC.

The V gene is TRBV4-1, the J gene TRBJ2-1, with 9 bases identical to TRBD2. V lost 0 bases and J lost 5; bases outside the gene matches: 5. CDR1 is MGHRA, CDR2 YSYEKL, per germline. This CDR3 has 16 amino acids. This chain's CDR3 is CASSQDWVAGDNEQFF. The CDR3 coding sequence is TGCGCCAGCAGCCAAGATTGGGTAGCGGGGGACAATGAGCAGTTCTTC.

The CDR3 DNA sequence: TGTGCCAGCAGTTACCCTTCGTCGGGAAAGGTGGAGCAGTTCTTC. It yields the protein CASSYPSSGKVEQFF. The rearrangement links TRBV6-5 to TRBJ2-1; D may be TRBD2 (5 bases). The CDR3 runs 15 residues. The ends were cut back, 2 bases at V and 10 bases at J, with 18 bases in the middle. Germline V CDR1 and CDR2: MNHEY, SVGAGI.

The gene calls are TRBV18 and TRBJ2-2; TRBD2 matches 7 bases. Losses at the gene ends were 5 bases for V and 0 bases for J; bases not matched to a gene: 3. Germline V gene data show CDR1 as KGHSH and CDR2 as LQKENI. CDR3 size: 15 residues. The CDR3 protein is CASSSGTANTGELFF. CDR3 bases: TGTGCCAGCTCAAGCGGGACGGCGAACACCGGGGAGCTGTTTTTT. Together with reference TRBV18 and TRBJ2-2, the CDR3 gives the full variable domain: NAGVMQNPRHLVRRRGQEARLRCSPMKGHSHVYWYRQLPEEGLKFMVYLQKENIIDESGMPKERFSAEFPKEGPSILRIQQVVRGDSAAYFCASSSGTANTGELFFGEGSRLTVL.

On this clone itself: The sample holds other DNA sequences that translate to the same CDR3. The chain combines TRBV5-1 with TRBJ2-5, with 10 bases that match TRBD1. The CDR3 covers 14 residues. V was pared by 4 bases and J by 3 bases, with 3 bases of the junction left unmatched. CDR1 and CDR2 from the germline V gene are SGHRS and YFSETQ. CDR3 in amino acids: CASSTGTGEETQYF. CDR3 coding DNA: TGCGCCAGCAGCACAGGGACAGGGGAAGAGACCCAGTACTTC.